The clone carrying this T cell receptor (beta chain) showed up just once. CDR1 SGHRS and CDR2 YFSETQ come from the germline V gene. V gave up 4 bases and J gave up 4 bases, with 17 bases separating them. This CDR3 is built from 16 residues. The data derive from a study of blood T cell repertoires in COVID-19. Overall study: Sources were T cells, B-cell-depleted T cells, or PBMCs; the material itself was cDNA or gDNA.

As handled by the study authors: Scientists estimated how many nucleated cells there were by amplifying reference gene primers. This table comes from immunoSEQ multiplex PCR, and its TCRdb copy is limited to in-frame clones, with some not included. V and J calls plus clone size are reproduced from that table; the DNA served to infer D and trimming. The sample shows some 200,000 clones, about 79% of them seen only once. This sequence originates from a human donor in a cohort sampled during active COVID-19. V and J are TRBV5-1 and TRBJ2-2, with D maybe TRBD1 (6 bases). The specimen was peripheral blood. The CDR3 here is CASSPTAGVATGELFF. The CDR3 bases are TGCGCCAGCAGCCCCACCGCAGGGGTGGCCACCGGGGAGCTGTTTTTT.